The TCR beta chain under discussion was sequenced for a study of Tregs in tolerant kidney transplant recipients. Study observations and caveats: Findings come from small patient numbers and require larger validation. Tregs expanded with activated donor B cells seemed most donor-specific. Biological reproducibility was not directly addressed, but technical replication error appeared minimal.

Concerning this clone itself: Its specificity is unknown.

TCRdb's copy holds only in-frame clones and misses some; the assay was immunoSEQ multiplex PCR. The table includes some 110,000 clones, 92% detected once. The CDR3 has 13 amino acids. Trimming shortened V by 3 bases and J by 0 bases, and 5 bases separated the two germline ends. From germline, CDR1 is ENHRY and CDR2 SYGVKD. Unstimulated Tregs (CD4+CD25+CD127-) and CD4+CD25- non-Tregs were sorted from PBMCs. Sequencing input: CD4+ T cells from blood. The chain is built from TRBV10-3 and TRBJ1-1; no reliable D call. The clonotype originates from a human donor in good health. In DNA, the CDR3 is TGTGCCATCAGTGACCGGGTGAACACTGAAGCTTTCTTT. Protein sequence: CAISDRVNTEAFF.